Listed below are T cell receptor beta chains from one sample, sequenced in a study of blood T cell repertoires in COVID-19. Sequenced by immunoSEQ multiplex PCR; TCRdb stores in-frame clones only, minus some. The sample has about 120,000 clones, around 82% seen once; the top ten hold around 5.6%. Specimen: peripheral blood. The receptors were sampled from a man older than 75 with active or convalescent COVID-19. The CDR3 runs from the conserved cysteine through the conserved F or W. The D gene is left open where the match is weak. Clone size, where shown, is once, few, many, or a class for clones that have expanded.

few TRBD2 TRBJ2-3 TRBV4-1 CASSQVSSGATDTQYF TGCGCCAGCAGCCAAGTTTCGAGCGGGGCTACAGATACGCAGTATTTT
NA TRBD1 TRBJ2-5 TRBV5-1 CASSPGRGLQETQYF TGCGCCAGCAGCCCGGGCAGGGGGCTCCAAGAGACCCAGTACTTC
NA NA TRBJ2-7 TRBV6-5 CASRIGVASYEQYF TGTGCCAGCAGAATCGGGGTTGCCTCCTACGAGCAGTACTTC
NA NA TRBJ1-5 TRBV27 CASSLFRGLNQPQHF TGTGCCAGCAGTTTATTTAGGGGTCTCAATCAGCCCCAGCATTTT
few TRBD2 TRBJ2-7 TRBV5-6 CASSLGTSGGYEQYF TGTGCCAGCAGCTTAGGGACTAGCGGGGGATACGAGCAGTACTTC
NA NA TRBJ1-1 TRBV30 CAWNGEGDTEAFF TGTGCCTGGAACGGGGAGGGGGACACTGAAGCTTTCTTT
NA NA TRBJ1-1 TRBV25-1 CASSRTFEAFF TGTGCCAGCAGTCGGACATTTGAAGCTTTCTTT
NA TRBD1 TRBJ1-2 TRBV6-6 CASRKGQLYGYTF TGTGCCAGCAGGAAGGGACAGCTTTATGGCTACACCTTC
NA TRBD1 TRBJ2-5 TRBV6-5 CASRPTGGRETQYF TGTGCCAGCAGGCCAACAGGGGGCAGAGAGACCCAGTACTTC
few TRBD1 TRBJ1-3 TRBV5-4 CASSPGQGAIPGNTIYF TGTGCCAGCAGCCCGGGACAGGGGGCGATACCTGGAAACACCATATATTTT
NA NA TRBJ2-3 TRBV13 CASSPPQGQSDTQYF TGTGCCAGCAGCCCCCCACAGGGCCAATCAGATACGCAGTATTTT
NA NA TRBJ1-3 TRBV6-6 CASSSQAGTGNTIYF TGTGCCAGCAGTTCTCAGGCGGGGACTGGAAACACCATATATTTT
NA NA TRBJ1-2 TRBV29-1 CSVRDDGYYGYTF TGCAGCGTTCGGGATGATGGATATTATGGCTACACCTTC
few NA TRBJ2-1 TRBV11-3 CASSRGSYGEQFF TGTGCCAGCAGCCGAGGCTCCTACGGGGAGCAGTTCTTC
NA NA TRBJ1-4 TRBV4-3 CASSQGGQINEKLFF TGCGCCAGCAGCCAAGGTGGCCAGATTAATGAAAAACTGTTTTTT
NA NA TRBJ1-4 TRBV2 CASSPTGPNEKLFF TGTGCCAGCAGCCCGACAGGACCAAATGAAAAACTGTTTTTT
once TRBD1 TRBJ1-3 TRBV2 CASSEQGVGDTIYF TGTGCCAGCAGTGAGCAGGGGGTCGGGGACACCATATATTTT
NA TRBD1 TRBJ1-5 TRBV5-1 CASSPGQGAMGSNQPQHF TGCGCCAGCAGCCCTGGACAGGGGGCAATGGGGAGCAATCAGCCCCAGCATTTT
many TRBD1 TRBJ1-5 TRBV12-3/TRBV12-4 CASRTGGDQPQHF TGTGCCAGCAGGACAGGGGGGGATCAGCCCCAGCATTTT
NA NA TRBJ2-1 TRBV18 CASSPSIPWAEQFF TGTGCCAGCTCACCATCCATCCCCTGGGCAGAGCAGTTCTTC
NA TRBD1 TRBJ1-4 TRBV29-1 CSVAGGGGKLFF TGCAGCGTTGCAGGGGGCGGGGGAAAACTGTTTTTT
NA NA TRBJ2-7 TRBV6-5 CASSYVPGGEQYF TGTGCCAGCAGTTACGTCCCTGGAGGGGAGCAGTACTTC
NA NA TRBJ2-7 TRBV4-1 CASSQGAGVPYEQYF TGCGCCAGCAGCCAGGGGGCGGGGGTACCCTACGAGCAGTACTTC
NA NA TRBJ2-3 TRBV28 CASSSSGKSTDTQYF NA
NA NA TRBJ1-5 TRBV28 CASSFRGSQPQHF TGTGCCAGCAGTTTCAGGGGATCGCAGCCCCAGCATTTT
once NA TRBJ2-3 TRBV24-1 CATSDLQGGSTDTQYF TGTGCCACCAGTGATTTGCAGGGGGGATCCACAGATACGCAGTATTTT
once TRBD2 TRBJ2-3 TRBV4-2 CASSQLAGDTDTQYF TGTGCCAGCAGCCAACTAGCGGGGGACACAGATACGCAGTATTTT
NA NA TRBJ1-4 TRBV10-3 CAISPQGSEKLFF TGTGCCATCAGCCCACAGGGATCCGAAAAACTGTTTTTT
once TRBD1 TRBJ1-2 TRBV18 CASSPPPTGVGSYGYTF TGTGCCAGCTCACCACCTCCGACAGGGGTTGGGAGTTATGGCTACACCTTC
NA TRBD2 TRBJ2-2 TRBV15 CATSRDRGTGGRIGELFF TGTGCCACCAGCAGAGACCGGGGGACGGGGGGGCGGATCGGGGAGCTGTTTTTT
NA TRBD2 TRBJ2-5 TRBV6-6 CASSYRVAGGQETQYF TGTGCCAGCAGTTACCGGGTAGCGGGGGGGCAGGAGACCCAGTACTTC
NA NA TRBJ2-1 TRBV18 CASTPARTAYNEQFF TGTGCCAGCACACCCGCTAGGACAGCCTACAATGAGCAGTTCTTC
NA NA TRBJ1-2 TRBV12-3/TRBV12-4 CASTSGYGYTF TGTGCCAGCACCTCAGGGTATGGCTACACCTTC
NA TRBD1 TRBJ2-7 TRBV30 CAWSGKGQPPYEQYF TGTGCCTGGAGTGGTAAGGGACAGCCCCCCTACGAGCAGTACTTC
NA TRBD1 TRBJ1-1 TRBV10-3 CAIRDRMEAFF TGTGCCATCAGGGACAGGATGGAAGCTTTCTTT
NA NA TRBJ2-5 TRBV5-4 CASSKGGAGETQYF TGTGCCAGCAGCAAGGGGGGGGCCGGGGAGACCCAGTACTTC
NA NA TRBJ2-5 TRBV9 CASSPRGMGVETQYF TGTGCCAGCAGCCCCCGAGGAATGGGTGTGGAGACCCAGTACTTC
few NA TRBJ2-1 TRBV29-1 CSVERSRGNEQFF TGCAGCGTTGAAAGGAGCCGGGGCAATGAGCAGTTCTTC
NA TRBD1 TRBJ1-2 TRBV5-4 CASSPRTGGPNYGYTF TGTGCCAGCAGCCCTCGGACAGGGGGACCTAACTATGGCTACACCTTC
NA TRBD1 TRBJ2-3 TRBV6-5 CASRGGQGIRDTQYF TGTGCCAGCAGGGGGGGACAGGGGATAAGAGATACGCAGTATTTT